This T cell receptor (beta chain) emerged from a study of a mutant IDH1 vaccine in newly diagnosed glioma. Across the whole study: Therapy received beforehand was radiotherapy, temozolomide, or both, with most patients given both.

Specified time point: week 11, during vaccination. The study gave 300 ug of mutant IDH1 20-mer peptide per vaccine dose, with topical imiquimod. In this sample, this clone turned up once. The antigen remains undetermined. The method was immunoSEQ multiplex PCR; TCRdb's version includes in-frame clones alone and lacks a portion of them. The data contain under 150,000 clones, roughly 90% of them singletons. Per germline, CDR1 MNHNS and CDR2 SASEGT. The V gene lost 0 bases and the J gene lost 3 bases, with 18 bases spanning the gap. The CDR3 sequence is 17 residues long. The origin of this receptor is a woman aged 50 to 65 with glioma. This specimen was PBMCs, taken from a glioma patient whose treatment included an IDH1 peptide vaccine. The chain joins TRBV6-1 to TRBJ2-7; weak D call: TRBD1 (6 bases). The chain's CDR3 is CASSEAVWGQGVYEQYF. The CDR3 coding sequence is TGTGCCAGCAGTGAAGCGGTCTGGGGGCAGGGAGTCTACGAGCAGTACTTC.